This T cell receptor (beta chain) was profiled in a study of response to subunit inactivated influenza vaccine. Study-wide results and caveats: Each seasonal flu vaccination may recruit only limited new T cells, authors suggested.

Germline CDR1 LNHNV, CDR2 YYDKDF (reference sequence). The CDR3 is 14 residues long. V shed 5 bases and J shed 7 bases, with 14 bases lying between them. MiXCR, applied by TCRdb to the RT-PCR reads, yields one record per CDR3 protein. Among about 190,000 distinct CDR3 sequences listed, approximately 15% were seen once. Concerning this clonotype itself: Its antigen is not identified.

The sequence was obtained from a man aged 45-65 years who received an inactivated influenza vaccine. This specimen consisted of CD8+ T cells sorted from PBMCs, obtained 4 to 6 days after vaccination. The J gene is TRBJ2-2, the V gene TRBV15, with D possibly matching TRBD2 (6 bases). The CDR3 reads CATSQGGEGGELFF. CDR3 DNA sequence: TGTGCCACCAGCCAGGGAGGAGAGGGCGGGGAGCTGTTTTTT.